This TCR beta chain is from a study of tumor T cells in aggressive B-cell lymphoma. Germline V gene lookup returns CDR1 ENHRY and CDR2 SYGVKD. The CDR3 is made up of 13 amino acids. The ends were cut back, 9 bases at V and 0 bases at J, with 12 bases in the middle. Assay: immunoSEQ multiplex PCR; the TCRdb copy retains only in-frame clones and omits some. In the table there are around 4,500 clones, roughly 91% of which are singletons. The sequencing input was tumor tissue. This rearrangement joins TRBV10-3 to TRBJ2-7; tentatively, D is TRBD1 (6 bases). This sequence originates from an adult with diffuse large B cell lymphoma. The CDR3 coding sequence is TGTGCCATTGACCGGGACACCTCCTACGAGCAGTACTTC. Translating gives CAIDRDTSYEQYF.